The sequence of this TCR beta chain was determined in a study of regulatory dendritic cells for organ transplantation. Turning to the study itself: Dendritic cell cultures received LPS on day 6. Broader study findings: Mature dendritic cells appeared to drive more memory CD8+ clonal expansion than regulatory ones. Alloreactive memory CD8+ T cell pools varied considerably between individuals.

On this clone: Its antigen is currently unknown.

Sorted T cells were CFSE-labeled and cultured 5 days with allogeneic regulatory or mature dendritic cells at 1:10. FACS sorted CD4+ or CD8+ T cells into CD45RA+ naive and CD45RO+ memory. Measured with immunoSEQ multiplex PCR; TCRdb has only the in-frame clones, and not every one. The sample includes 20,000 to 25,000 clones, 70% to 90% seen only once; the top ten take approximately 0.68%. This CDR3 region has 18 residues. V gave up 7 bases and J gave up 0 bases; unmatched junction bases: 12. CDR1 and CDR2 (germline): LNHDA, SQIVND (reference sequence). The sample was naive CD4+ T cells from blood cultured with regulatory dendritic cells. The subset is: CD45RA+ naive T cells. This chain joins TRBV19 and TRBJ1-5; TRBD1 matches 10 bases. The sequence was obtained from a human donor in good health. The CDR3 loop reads CASTPRDRGPYSNQPQHF. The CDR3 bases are TGTGCCAGTACCCCCCGGGACAGGGGTCCTTATAGCAATCAGCCCCAGCATTTT.